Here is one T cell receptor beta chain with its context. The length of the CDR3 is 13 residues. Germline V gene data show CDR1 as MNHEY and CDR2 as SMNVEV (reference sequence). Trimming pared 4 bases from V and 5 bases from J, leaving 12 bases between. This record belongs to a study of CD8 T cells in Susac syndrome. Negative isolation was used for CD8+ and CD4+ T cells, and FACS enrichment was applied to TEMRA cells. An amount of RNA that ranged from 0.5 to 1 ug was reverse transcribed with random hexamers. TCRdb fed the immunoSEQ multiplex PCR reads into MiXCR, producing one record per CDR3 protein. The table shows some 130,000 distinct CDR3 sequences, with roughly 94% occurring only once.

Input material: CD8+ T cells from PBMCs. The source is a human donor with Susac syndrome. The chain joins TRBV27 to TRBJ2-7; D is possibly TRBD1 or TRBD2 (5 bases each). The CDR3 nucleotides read TGTGCCAGCAGTTCACTAGGGGTCCACGAGCAGTACTTC. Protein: CASSSLGVHEQYF.